A selection of T cell receptor beta chains follows, all from one sample in a study of cytomegalovirus exposure and HLA in healthy donors. Using immunoSEQ multiplex PCR, the repertoire was profiled, and TCRdb retains in-frame clones only, with some absent. The data contain 150,000 to 200,000 clones, about 80% of them singletons. The sequenced material came from PBMCs. These receptors originate from a man aged 25-45 years in good health and CMV-seronegative. Both conserved end residues are trimmed from each CDR3.

V: TRBV28
CDR3: ASSFSRGTF

V: TRBV4-1
CDR3: ASSPPGQISGNTIY

V: TRBV7-9
CDR3: ASSSDRVYEQY

V: TRBV5-1
CDR3: ASSFDRGKSEAF

V: TRBV6-1
CDR3: ASSVDRGSSQETQY

V: TRBV30
CDR3: AWSVRGGGAGGYT

V: TRBV28
CDR3: ASSPWTHQRQETQY

V: TRBV29-1
CDR3: SVEVGASGLAKNIQY

V: TRBV2
CDR3: ASSDPTGGPYEQY

V: TRBV7-9
CDR3: ASSQQGDEETQY

V: TRBV6-5
CDR3: ASSRESEQY

V: TRBV4-1
CDR3: ASSLRTESSYEQY

V: TRBV6-5
CDR3: ASSYQREGGDEQF

V: TRBV7-4
CDR3: ASSYGLCSGNTIY

V: TRBV11-3
CDR3: ARTPPSGRTTDTQY

V: TRBV7-7
CDR3: ASELRQSGTGGTGELF

V: TRBV11-2
CDR3: ASSLSEPRRSEKLF

V: TRBV2
CDR3: ASRTPGLATGDTQY

V: TRBV11-2
CDR3: ASSLRGEHQPQH

V: TRBV29-1
CDR3: SVGRSGRANEQY

V: TRBV4-2
CDR3: ASSLRGTSPGALH

V: TRBV4-1
CDR3: ASSQPLSGPRDTQY

V: TRBV19
CDR3: ASSISTRRKTTDTQY

V: TRBV11-2
CDR3: ASRNRVTGELF

V: TRBV10-3
CDR3: AIKGGDRGGSDEQF

V: TRBV5-1
CDR3: ASSGQGGNTEAF

V: TRBV27
CDR3: ASSGLREAGGSYNEQF

V: TRBV28
CDR3: ASSLPPTSGVILDEQF

V: TRBV7-6
CDR3: ASSLVGQGGEKLF

V: TRBV7-3
CDR3: ASSLNAGGNEQF